This T cell receptor (beta chain) was sequenced in a study of cytomegalovirus exposure and HLA in healthy donors. Study overall: About 85 million unique TCRs from HLA-typed donors were held in an early release of data.

Amplification used 60 Vbeta primers and 13 Jbeta primers. Assay: immunoSEQ multiplex PCR; the TCRdb copy retains only in-frame clones and omits some. Among 90,000 to 150,000 clones listed, approximately 15% were seen once. The CDR3 is 14 residues long. Germline V gene sequence: CDR1 SNHLY, CDR2 FYNNEI. The ends lost 6 bases at V and 9 bases at J; junction bases unmatched: 8. A few counts support this clone. The specimen was PBMCs. The receptor was isolated from a woman aged 18-29 years in good health and CMV-seronegative. The chain has TRBV2 and TRBJ1-6; 7 bases match TRBD1. CDR3 DNA sequence: TGTGCCAGCAGGCGGGACAGCCAGAGTTCACCCCTCCACTTT. This translates into CASRRDSQSSPLHF.